The 4 T cell receptor beta chains in this list originate from one sample, sequenced in a study of CD8+CD57+ T cells in acquired aplastic anemia. Both TCR beta VDJ combination and CDR3 sequence profiling were carried out. Genomic DNA was the template for this profiling. TCRdb reprocessed the reads with MiXCR, giving one entry per CDR3 protein. The sample contains roughly 420,000 distinct CDR3 sequences, under 80% of which appear only once. Sequenced sample: sorted CD4+, CD8+, or CD8+CD57+ T cells (not recorded which) from PBMCs. The receptor set was obtained from a human donor in good health, serving as a control.

About this clonotype: Because it lacks the conserved phenylalanine or tryptophan at the end, this CDR3 is likely a read error. This chain joins TRBV19 and TRBJ2-5; 9 positions match TRBD2. V shed 6 bases, J shed 3 bases, and the junction held 8 bases outside the gene matches. Germline V CDR1 and CDR2: LNHDA, SQIVND (reference sequence). This CDR3 has 15 amino acids. The CDR3 bases are TGTGCCAGTAGCCCGGGACTAGCAGGCAAAGAGACCCAGTACGTC. This gives the protein CASSPGLAGKETQYV.

J is TRBJ1-2 and V is TRBV12-3 or TRBV12-4, with D hard to call. V was shortened by 10 bases and J by 4 bases, with 19 bases between the two germline ends. The CDR3 runs 14 residues. CDR3 DNA: TGTGCCACCGGCACCCGGACCGGTGGCTATGGCTACACCTTC. This gives the protein CATGTRTGGYGYTF.

This clonotype was detected a few times. The chain joins TRBV3-1 to TRBJ1-2; D is perhaps TRBD1 (6 bases). Germline assignment: CDR1 LGHDT and CDR2 YNNKEL (reference sequence). The CDR3 totals 15 residues. Deletions cut 1 base from V and 8 bases from J, with 17 bases between. CDR3 in amino acids: CASSQGFVWGQGYTF. The CDR3 region has the DNA TGTGCCAGCAGCCAAGGTTTTGTTTGGGGGCAGGGCTACACCTTC. Supplemented by reference TRBV3-1 and TRBJ1-2, the full variable domain reads DTAVSQTPKYLVTQMGNDKSIKCEQNLGHDTMYWYKQDSKKFLKIMFSYNNKELIINETVPNRFSPKSPDKAHLNLHINSLELGDSAVYFCASSQGFVWGQGYTFGSGTRLTVV.

This clonotype has a count of ten or more. The chain joins TRBV7-2 to TRBJ1-4; TRBD1 might be the D (5 bases). The CDR3 has 15 amino acids. The V gene's germline CDR1 is SGHTA and CDR2 FQGNSA. V was cut by 0 bases and J by 4 bases, with 9 bases left in between. In DNA, the CDR3 is TGTGCCAGCAGCTTAGCCGCAGGGAGTAATGAAAAACTGTTTTTT. This gives the protein CASSLAAGSNEKLFF.